This is a list of T cell receptor beta chains from one sample in a study of cytomegalovirus exposure and HLA in healthy donors. Method: immunoSEQ multiplex PCR; TCRdb's copy keeps in-frame clones and lacks some. The table records roughly 150,000 clones, under 70% of them present only once. Sample: PBMCs. These receptors originate from a man aged 25-40 years in good health and CMV-seropositive. Each CDR3 is given without its conserved first and last residue.

J: TRBJ2-7
V: TRBV7-9
CDR3: ASSLETAFGWEQY

J: TRBJ2-7
V: TRBV19
CDR3: ASSNDRSPEQY

J: TRBJ1-4
V: TRBV28
CDR3: ASSLLGTTNEKLF

J: TRBJ2-6
V: TRBV30
CDR3: AWSGGLAGANVLT

J: TRBJ2-1
V: TRBV30
CDR3: AWSVGAVTYNEQF

J: TRBJ2-3
V: TRBV9
CDR3: ASSVDVWGFTDTQY

J: TRBJ2-1
V: TRBV30
CDR3: AWNKGGSLINEQF

J: TRBJ1-3
V: TRBV11-2
CDR3: ASSPSGGLNTIY

J: TRBJ2-5
V: TRBV10-3
CDR3: AISGTNGQETQY

J: NA
V: TRBV4-1
CDR3: ASRPQGSSYEQY

J: TRBJ1-2
V: TRBV27
CDR3: ASSRTGLANYGYT

J: TRBJ1-1
V: TRBV7-9
CDR3: ASSPIGVFGTIEAF

J: TRBJ1-2
V: TRBV18
CDR3: ASSPGTGFYGYT

J: TRBJ1-1
V: TRBV6-1
CDR3: ASIKLQGRNTEAF

J: TRBJ1-1
V: TRBV6-5
CDR3: ASSSGGVMNTEAF

J: TRBJ2-3
V: TRBV28
CDR3: ASSTPSGSFPDTQY

J: TRBJ2-1
V: TRBV6-6
CDR3: ASTRGGGSPYNEQF

J: TRBJ2-5
V: TRBV5-1
CDR3: ASSLGGQQETQY

J: TRBJ1-3
V: TRBV5-5
CDR3: ASSPLGGARGNTIY

J: TRBJ2-2
V: TRBV5-1
CDR3: ASSPGQGSTGELF

J: TRBJ2-3
V: TRBV11-3
CDR3: ASSLEVKWGADTQY

J: TRBJ2-7
V: TRBV10-1
CDR3: ASSEAQGLWYEQY

J: TRBJ2-1
V: TRBV6-5
CDR3: ASSSKGLARIDEQF

J: TRBJ1-5
V: TRBV6-5
CDR3: ASSLRTEQGPQH

J: TRBJ1-2
V: TRBV27
CDR3: ASSLTQGPDGYT

J: TRBJ2-7
V: TRBV11-3
CDR3: ASSLGLVASEQY

J: TRBJ1-3
V: TRBV10-2
CDR3: ASSEIGGPGNTIY

J: TRBJ2-2
V: TRBV12-5
CDR3: ASQPGGSTGELF

J: TRBJ2-3
V: TRBV6-5
CDR3: ASSSDRRTSTDTQY

J: TRBJ2-5
V: TRBV2
CDR3: ASSLGRSATGETQY

J: TRBJ2-7
V: TRBV6-5
CDR3: ASSYRDNSYEQY

J: TRBJ2-3
V: TRBV6-4
CDR3: ASSGLAGADTQY

J: TRBJ2-1
V: TRBV19
CDR3: ASSMGLDAEQF

J: TRBJ2-3
V: TRBV9
CDR3: ASRGGTAKSSTDTQY

J: TRBJ2-7
V: TRBV19
CDR3: ASKEGSQAGEQY

J: TRBJ2-2
V: TRBV10-3
CDR3: AISELSPGNTGELF

J: TRBJ1-1
V: TRBV30
CDR3: AWMRGQRTEAF

J: TRBJ2-1
V: TRBV27
CDR3: ASRWGVNEQF

J: TRBJ2-1
V: TRBV9
CDR3: ASSSRAGLAGNEQF

J: TRBJ1-5
V: TRBV30
CDR3: AWSVILVTGGAGSQPQH

J: TRBJ1-1
V: TRBV6-1
CDR3: ASISQVNTEAF

J: TRBJ1-1
V: TRBV5-5
CDR3: ASSIQTNWNTEAF

J: TRBJ1-3
V: TRBV7-8
CDR3: ASSPRQGGTGNTIY

J: TRBJ1-1
V: TRBV7-6
CDR3: ASSPGTALNTEAF

J: TRBJ1-2
V: TRBV29-1
CDR3: SVWDSERANYGYT

J: TRBJ2-1
V: TRBV19
CDR3: ASSIAADRYNEQF

J: TRBJ2-1
V: TRBV5-1
CDR3: ASSLESWLRSEQF

J: TRBJ2-5
V: TRBV9
CDR3: ASSVDGLAAETQY

J: TRBJ2-2
V: TRBV30
CDR3: AWIRTVTGELF

J: TRBJ1-3
V: TRBV7-6
CDR3: ASSQDRGPGNTIY

J: TRBJ2-2
V: TRBV27
CDR3: ASSYLGGGDTGELF

J: TRBJ1-5
V: TRBV27
CDR3: ASSFYQQPQH